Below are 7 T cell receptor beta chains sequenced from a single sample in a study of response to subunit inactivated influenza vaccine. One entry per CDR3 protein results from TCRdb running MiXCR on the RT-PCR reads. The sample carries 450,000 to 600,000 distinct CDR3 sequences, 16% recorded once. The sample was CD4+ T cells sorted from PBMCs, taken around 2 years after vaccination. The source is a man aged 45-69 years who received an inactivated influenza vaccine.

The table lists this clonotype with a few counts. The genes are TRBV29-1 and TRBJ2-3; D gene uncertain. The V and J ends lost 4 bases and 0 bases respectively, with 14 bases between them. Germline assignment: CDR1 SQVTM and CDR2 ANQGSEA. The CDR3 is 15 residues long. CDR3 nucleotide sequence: TGCAGCGTTGGCCGAGCAGCCTCTAGCACAGATACGCAGTATTTT. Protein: CSVGRAASSTDTQYF.

CDR3 sequence (DNA): TGTGCCAGCAGCTTGGGTTTCGGGACGTCCGATGAAGCTTTCTTT. Protein sequence: CASSLGFGTSDEAFF. The V gene is TRBV5-6, the J gene TRBJ1-1; D may be TRBD1 (5 bases). Germline lookup yields CDR1 SGHDT and CDR2 YYEEEE. The CDR3 consists of 15 residues. Trimming took off 0 bases at V and 7 bases at J, with 16 bases between the two ends.

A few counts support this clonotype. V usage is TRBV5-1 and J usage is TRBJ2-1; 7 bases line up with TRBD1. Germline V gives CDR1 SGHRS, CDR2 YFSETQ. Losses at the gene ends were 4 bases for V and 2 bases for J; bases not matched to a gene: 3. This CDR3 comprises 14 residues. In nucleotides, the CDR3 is TGCGCCAGCAGCAGGGGGACAGCCTACAATGAGCAGTTCTTC. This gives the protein CASSRGTAYNEQFF.

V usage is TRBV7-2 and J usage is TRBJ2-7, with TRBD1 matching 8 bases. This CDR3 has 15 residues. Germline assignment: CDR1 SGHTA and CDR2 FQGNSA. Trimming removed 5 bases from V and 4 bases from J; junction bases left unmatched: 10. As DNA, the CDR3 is TGTGCCAGCAGCATAACAGGGGGTGAACGATACGAGCAGTACTTC. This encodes CASSITGGERYEQYF.

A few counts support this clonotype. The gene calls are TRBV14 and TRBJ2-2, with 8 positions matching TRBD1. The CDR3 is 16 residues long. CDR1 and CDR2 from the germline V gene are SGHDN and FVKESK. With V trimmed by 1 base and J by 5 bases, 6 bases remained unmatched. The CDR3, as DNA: TGTGCCAGCAGCCAAGGGACAGGGCTAAATACCGGGGAGCTGTTTTTT. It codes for CASSQGTGLNTGELFF.

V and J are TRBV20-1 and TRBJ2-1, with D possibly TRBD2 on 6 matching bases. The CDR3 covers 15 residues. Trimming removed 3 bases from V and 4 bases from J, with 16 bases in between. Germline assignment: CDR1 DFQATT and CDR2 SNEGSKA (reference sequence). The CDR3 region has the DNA TGCAGTGCTAGTAGCGGAACTAATGCTTACAATGAGCAGTTCTTC. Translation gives CSASSGTNAYNEQFF.

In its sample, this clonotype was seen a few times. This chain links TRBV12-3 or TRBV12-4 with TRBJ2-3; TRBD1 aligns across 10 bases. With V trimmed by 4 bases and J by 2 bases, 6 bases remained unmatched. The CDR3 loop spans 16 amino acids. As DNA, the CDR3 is TGTGCCAGCAGTTATTACGGGACAGGGGACACAGATACGCAGTATTTT. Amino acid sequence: CASSYYGTGDTDTQYF.